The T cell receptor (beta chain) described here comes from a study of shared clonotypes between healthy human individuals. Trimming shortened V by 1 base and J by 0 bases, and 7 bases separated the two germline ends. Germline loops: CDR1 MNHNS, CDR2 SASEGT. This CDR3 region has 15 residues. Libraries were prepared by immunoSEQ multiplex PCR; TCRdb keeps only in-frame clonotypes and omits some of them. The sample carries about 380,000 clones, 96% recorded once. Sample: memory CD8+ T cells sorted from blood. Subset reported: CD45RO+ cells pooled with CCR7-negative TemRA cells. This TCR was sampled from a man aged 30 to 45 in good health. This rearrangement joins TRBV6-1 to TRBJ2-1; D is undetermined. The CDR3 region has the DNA TGTGCCAGCAGTGAAGACGGGTACTCCTACAATGAGCAGTTCTTC. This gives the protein CASSEDGYSYNEQFF.